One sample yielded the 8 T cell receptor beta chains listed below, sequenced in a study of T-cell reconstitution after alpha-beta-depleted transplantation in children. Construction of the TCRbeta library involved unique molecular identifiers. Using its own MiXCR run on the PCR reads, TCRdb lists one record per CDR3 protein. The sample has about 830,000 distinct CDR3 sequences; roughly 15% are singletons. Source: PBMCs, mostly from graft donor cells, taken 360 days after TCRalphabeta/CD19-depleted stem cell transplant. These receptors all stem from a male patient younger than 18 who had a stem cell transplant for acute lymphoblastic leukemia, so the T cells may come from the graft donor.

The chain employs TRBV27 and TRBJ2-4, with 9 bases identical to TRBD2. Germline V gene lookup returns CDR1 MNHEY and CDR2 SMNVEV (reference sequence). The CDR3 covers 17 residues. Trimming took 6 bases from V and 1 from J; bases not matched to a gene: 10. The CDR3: CASSLSVAGVAKNIQYF. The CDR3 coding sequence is TGTGCCAGCAGCTTGTCGGTAGCGGGAGTGGCCAAAAACATTCAGTACTTC.

Written as DNA, the CDR3 is TGCGCCAGCAGCTTCAGGAAGGTATCCTTGGGCGGTGTGAACACTGAAGCTTTCTTT. Translation gives CASSFRKVSLGGVNTEAFF. The gene calls are TRBV5-1 and TRBJ1-1; D gene unclear. The CDR3 runs to 19 residues. Between the trimmed V and J ends, which lost 2 bases and 0 bases, there was a span of 23 bases. The germline gives CDR1 SGHRS, CDR2 YFSETQ.

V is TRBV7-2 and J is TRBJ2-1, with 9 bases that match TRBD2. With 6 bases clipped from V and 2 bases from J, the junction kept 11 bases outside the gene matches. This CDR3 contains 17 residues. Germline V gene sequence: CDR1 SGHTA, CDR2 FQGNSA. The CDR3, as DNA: TGTGCCAGCAGTTACCGCCTAGCGGGAAACCCCTACAATGAGCAGTTCTTC. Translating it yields CASSYRLAGNPYNEQFF. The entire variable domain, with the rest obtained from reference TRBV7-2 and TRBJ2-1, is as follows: GAGVSQSPSNKVTEKGKDVELRCDPISGHTALYWYRQSLGQGLEFLIYFQGNSAPDKSGLPSDRFSAERTGGSVSTLTIQRTQQEDSAVYLCASSYRLAGNPYNEQFFGPGTRLTVL.

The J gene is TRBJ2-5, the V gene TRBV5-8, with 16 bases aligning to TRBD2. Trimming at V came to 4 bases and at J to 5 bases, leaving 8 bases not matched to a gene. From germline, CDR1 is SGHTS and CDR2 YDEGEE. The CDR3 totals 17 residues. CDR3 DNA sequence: TGTGCCAGCAGCGCCGGGACTAGCGGGAGGGCATGGGAGACCCAGTACTTC. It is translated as CASSAGTSGRAWETQYF.

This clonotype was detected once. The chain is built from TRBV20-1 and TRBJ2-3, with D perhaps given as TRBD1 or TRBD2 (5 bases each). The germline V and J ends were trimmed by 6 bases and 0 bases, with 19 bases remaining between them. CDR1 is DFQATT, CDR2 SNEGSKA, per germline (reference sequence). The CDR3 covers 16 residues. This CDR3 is CSAEGSRRASTDTQYF. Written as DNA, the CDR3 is TGCAGTGCCGAGGGGTCCCGGCGGGCCAGCACAGATACGCAGTATTTT.

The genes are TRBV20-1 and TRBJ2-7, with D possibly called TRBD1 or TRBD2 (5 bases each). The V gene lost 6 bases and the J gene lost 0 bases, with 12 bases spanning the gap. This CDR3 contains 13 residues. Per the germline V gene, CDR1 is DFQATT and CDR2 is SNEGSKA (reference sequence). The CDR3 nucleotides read TGCAGTGCGAGTGGGACGGACTCCTACGAGCAGTACTTC. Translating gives CSASGTDSYEQYF.

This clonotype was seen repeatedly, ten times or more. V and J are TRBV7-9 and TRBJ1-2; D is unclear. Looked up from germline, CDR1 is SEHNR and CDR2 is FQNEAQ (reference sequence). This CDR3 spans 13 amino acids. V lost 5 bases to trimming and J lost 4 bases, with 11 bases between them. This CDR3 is CASSPDGGYGYTF. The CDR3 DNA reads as TGTGCCAGCAGCCCCGACGGAGGCTATGGCTACACCTTC.

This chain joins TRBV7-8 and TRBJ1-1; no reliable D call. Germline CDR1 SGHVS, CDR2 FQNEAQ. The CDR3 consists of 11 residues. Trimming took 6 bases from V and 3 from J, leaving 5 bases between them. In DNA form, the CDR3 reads TGTGCCAGCAGACTTGACACTGAAGCTTTCTTT. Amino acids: CASRLDTEAFF.